A selection of T cell receptor beta chains follows, all from one sample in a study of blood T cell repertoires in COVID-19. The data were produced by immunoSEQ multiplex PCR, yet TCRdb's version contains in-frame clones alone and is incomplete. The data contain some 110,000 clones, 80% to 90% of them seen just once; the ten biggest clones take up about 5%. Material: peripheral blood. The origin of the receptors is a man in his 60s with acute or convalescent COVID-19. Both conserved end residues are part of each CDR3. D genes are given only for firm matches. Clone size is shown for a subset of rows, as once, few, many or a class of expanded clone.

CDR3 protein: CARSPRTGWQPQHF; CDR3 DNA: TGTGCCAGAAGCCCCCGGACAGGGTGGCAGCCCCAGCATTTT; clone size: few; V gene: TRBV7-5; D gene: NA; J gene: TRBJ1-5
CDR3 protein: CASSLVGQGRTDTQYF; CDR3 DNA: TGTGCCAGCAGCTTAGTGGGCCAGGGGCGGACAGATACGCAGTATTTT; clone size: NA; V gene: TRBV7-2; D gene: NA; J gene: TRBJ2-3
CDR3 protein: CASSPRQGQRGDTEAFF; CDR3 DNA: TGTGCCAGTAGTCCCCGACAGGGCCAAAGAGGGGACACTGAAGCTTTCTTT; clone size: NA; V gene: TRBV19; D gene: TRBD1; J gene: TRBJ1-1
CDR3 protein: CASSSRDTERYF; CDR3 DNA: TGTGCCAGCAGTTCCAGGGACACAGAGCGGTATTTT; clone size: NA; V gene: TRBV12-3/TRBV12-4; D gene: NA; J gene: TRBJ2-3
CDR3 protein: CASSPLGAVIMNTEAFF; CDR3 DNA: TGTGCCAGCAGCCCTCTGGGGGCAGTGATCATGAACACTGAAGCTTTCTTT; clone size: NA; V gene: TRBV14; D gene: NA; J gene: TRBJ1-1
CDR3 protein: CASSQDTQVYGYTF; CDR3 DNA: TGTGCCAGCAGCCAAGATACGCAGGTTTATGGCTACACCTTC; clone size: NA; V gene: TRBV3-1/TRBV3-2; D gene: NA; J gene: TRBJ1-2
CDR3 protein: CASSTPTDDRYNEQFF; CDR3 DNA: TGTGCCAGTAGTACCCCCACCGACGACAGGTACAATGAGCAGTTCTTC; clone size: NA; V gene: TRBV19; D gene: NA; J gene: TRBJ2-1
CDR3 protein: CASSQDLAGQETQYF; CDR3 DNA: TGTGCCAGCAGCCAAGATCTAGCGGGGCAAGAGACCCAGTACTTC; clone size: NA; V gene: TRBV4-2; D gene: TRBD2; J gene: TRBJ2-5
CDR3 protein: CASGELGDNEAFF; CDR3 DNA: TGTGCTAGTGGAGAACTTGGAGATAATGAAGCTTTCTTT; clone size: NA; V gene: TRBV12-5; D gene: NA; J gene: TRBJ1-1
CDR3 protein: CASWRADNNEQFF; CDR3 DNA: TGTGCCAGCTGGCGGGCCGACAACAATGAGCAGTTCTTC; clone size: NA; V gene: TRBV28; D gene: NA; J gene: TRBJ2-1
CDR3 protein: CASRNGRADGYTF; CDR3 DNA: TGTGCCAGCAGGAACGGGAGGGCGGATGGCTACACCTTC; clone size: NA; V gene: TRBV6-5; D gene: NA; J gene: TRBJ1-2
CDR3 protein: CASSYGQGTQPQHF; CDR3 DNA: TGTGCCAGCAGTTACGGACAGGGTACTCAGCCCCAGCATTTT; clone size: NA; V gene: TRBV6-2/TRBV6-3; D gene: TRBD1; J gene: TRBJ1-5
CDR3 protein: CASSEASGSGQPQHF; CDR3 DNA: TGTGCCAGCAGTGAAGCGTCTGGGTCGGGTCAGCCCCAGCATTTT; clone size: NA; V gene: TRBV2; D gene: NA; J gene: TRBJ1-5
CDR3 protein: CASNLYLRGSNTEAFF; CDR3 DNA: TGTGCCAGCAACCTCTATTTAAGGGGATCGAACACTGAAGCTTTCTTT; clone size: once; V gene: TRBV5-6; D gene: NA; J gene: TRBJ1-1
CDR3 protein: CATGASGAPQETQYF; CDR3 DNA: TGTGCCACCGGAGCTAGCGGAGCTCCCCAAGAGACCCAGTACTTC; clone size: once; V gene: TRBV2; D gene: TRBD2; J gene: TRBJ2-5
CDR3 protein: CASSLTVYSNQPQHF; CDR3 DNA: TGTGCCAGCAGCCTGACAGTTTATAGCAATCAGCCCCAGCATTTT; clone size: NA; V gene: TRBV5-5; D gene: NA; J gene: TRBJ1-5
CDR3 protein: CASSQSGLAQETQYF; CDR3 DNA: TGTGCCAGCAGCCAATCCGGACTAGCGCAAGAGACCCAGTACTTC; clone size: few; V gene: TRBV3-1/TRBV3-2; D gene: TRBD2; J gene: TRBJ2-5
CDR3 protein: CASSRNRGENGYTF; CDR3 DNA: TGTGCCAGCAGCCGCAACAGGGGTGAGAATGGCTACACCTTC; clone size: NA; V gene: TRBV5-4; D gene: TRBD1; J gene: TRBJ1-2
CDR3 protein: CASRGQGRESPLHF; CDR3 DNA: TGTGCCAGCAGGGGACAGGGAAGAGAATCACCCCTCCACTTT; clone size: NA; V gene: TRBV2; D gene: TRBD1; J gene: TRBJ1-6
CDR3 protein: CASSWGPGELFF; CDR3 DNA: TGTGCCAGCAGTTGGGGGCCCGGGGAGCTGTTTTTT; clone size: NA; V gene: TRBV28; D gene: NA; J gene: TRBJ2-2
CDR3 protein: CASSFKGGLENTEAFF; CDR3 DNA: TGTGCCAGCAGTTTTAAGGGGGGGCTGGAGAACACTGAAGCTTTCTTT; clone size: NA; V gene: TRBV27; D gene: NA; J gene: TRBJ1-1
CDR3 protein: CASSKNRGNYGYTF; CDR3 DNA: TGTGCCAGCAGCAAAAACAGGGGCAACTATGGCTACACCTTC; clone size: NA; V gene: TRBV7-9; D gene: TRBD1; J gene: TRBJ1-2
CDR3 protein: CASSLGGQGASGELFF; CDR3 DNA: TGTGCCAGCAGCTTGGGGGGACAGGGGGCCTCCGGGGAGCTGTTTTTT; clone size: NA; V gene: TRBV5-5; D gene: TRBD1; J gene: TRBJ2-2
CDR3 protein: CASSGNTRAEQFF; CDR3 DNA: TGCGCCAGCAGCGGAAATACTAGGGCTGAGCAGTTCTTC; clone size: few; V gene: TRBV5-1; D gene: NA; J gene: TRBJ2-1
CDR3 protein: CASSLRTGGDGEQYF; CDR3 DNA: TGTGCCAGCAGCCTGAGGACAGGGGGCGACGGCGAGCAGTACTTC; clone size: NA; V gene: TRBV9; D gene: TRBD1; J gene: TRBJ2-7
CDR3 protein: CASSFRGGETQYF; CDR3 DNA: TGTGCCAGCAGCTTTCGAGGGGGAGAGACCCAGTACTTC; clone size: NA; V gene: TRBV5-4; D gene: NA; J gene: TRBJ2-5
CDR3 protein: CATSRPNRDSPLHF; CDR3 DNA: TGTGCCACCAGCAGACCTAACAGGGATTCACCCCTCCACTTT; clone size: NA; V gene: TRBV15; D gene: NA; J gene: TRBJ1-6
CDR3 protein: CASSPDRGDEKLFF; CDR3 DNA: TGTGCCAGCAGCCCCGACAGGGGCGATGAAAAACTGTTTTTT; clone size: NA; V gene: TRBV7-2; D gene: TRBD1; J gene: TRBJ1-4
CDR3 protein: CASSSPNREAFF; CDR3 DNA: TGTGCCAGCAGCTCACCAAACAGGGAAGCTTTCTTT; clone size: NA; V gene: TRBV7-2; D gene: NA; J gene: TRBJ1-1
CDR3 protein: CASSSLAGGDTQYF; CDR3 DNA: TGCGCCAGCAGCTCTCTAGCGGGGGGAGATACGCAGTATTTT; clone size: NA; V gene: TRBV5-1; D gene: TRBD2; J gene: TRBJ2-3
CDR3 protein: CSASMSRLNTEAFF; CDR3 DNA: TGCAGTGCTAGTATGTCCAGGCTGAACACTGAAGCTTTCTTT; clone size: NA; V gene: TRBV20-1; D gene: NA; J gene: TRBJ1-1
CDR3 protein: CASSFTSSYNEQFF; CDR3 DNA: TGTGCCAGCAGCTTTACTAGCTCCTACAATGAGCAGTTCTTC; clone size: NA; V gene: TRBV6-6; D gene: NA; J gene: TRBJ2-1
CDR3 protein: CASSLRGGHSYNEQFF; CDR3 DNA: TGTGCCAGCAGCTTGAGGGGGGGCCACTCCTACAATGAGCAGTTCTTC; clone size: NA; V gene: TRBV5-4; D gene: NA; J gene: TRBJ2-1
CDR3 protein: CASRLVGQGTGEKLFF; CDR3 DNA: NA; clone size: NA; V gene: TRBV12-2; D gene: NA; J gene: TRBJ1-4
CDR3 protein: CASSLLGGPPADTQYF; CDR3 DNA: TGTGCCAGCAGCTTACTCGGGGGGCCACCGGCAGATACGCAGTATTTT; clone size: once; V gene: TRBV7-3; D gene: NA; J gene: TRBJ2-3
CDR3 protein: CASSLAQGRDQPQHF; CDR3 DNA: TGTGCCAGCAGCTTGGCACAGGGGAGAGATCAGCCCCAGCATTTT; clone size: NA; V gene: TRBV5-8; D gene: TRBD1; J gene: TRBJ1-5
CDR3 protein: CASRATSMGSGAQYF; CDR3 DNA: TGTGCCAGCAGGGCGACTAGTATGGGGAGTGGCGCGCAGTATTTT; clone size: NA; V gene: TRBV2; D gene: NA; J gene: TRBJ2-3
CDR3 protein: CASSDEEGPEAFF; CDR3 DNA: TGTGCCAGCAGTGACGAGGAGGGCCCTGAAGCTTTCTTT; clone size: NA; V gene: TRBV6-4; D gene: NA; J gene: TRBJ1-1
CDR3 protein: CASSLWDSRETQYF; CDR3 DNA: TGTGCCAGCAGTTTGTGGGACTCTAGAGAGACCCAGTACTTC; clone size: NA; V gene: TRBV28; D gene: NA; J gene: TRBJ2-5
CDR3 protein: CASSIETTGVQPQHF; CDR3 DNA: TGTGCCAGTAGTATAGAGACGACAGGGGTGCAGCCCCAGCATTTT; clone size: NA; V gene: TRBV19; D gene: TRBD1; J gene: TRBJ1-5
CDR3 protein: CASSNRDSIFSGANVLTF; CDR3 DNA: TGTGCCAGCAGCAACCGGGACAGCATTTTTTCTGGGGCCAACGTCCTGACTTTC; clone size: NA; V gene: TRBV5-5; D gene: TRBD1; J gene: TRBJ2-6
CDR3 protein: CASSLEGLAASTDTQYF; CDR3 DNA: TGTGCCAGCAGCTTAGAGGGACTAGCGGCTAGCACAGATACGCAGTATTTT; clone size: few; V gene: TRBV7-8; D gene: TRBD2; J gene: TRBJ2-3
CDR3 protein: CASSTDRGSPLHF; CDR3 DNA: TGTGCCAGCAGCACCGACAGGGGATCACCCCTCCACTTT; clone size: NA; V gene: TRBV12-3/TRBV12-4; D gene: TRBD1; J gene: TRBJ1-6
CDR3 protein: CASRGLAGVSEQFF; CDR3 DNA: TGTGCCAGTAGAGGACTAGCGGGAGTGAGTGAGCAGTTCTTC; clone size: NA; V gene: TRBV2; D gene: TRBD2; J gene: TRBJ2-1
CDR3 protein: CASSDSWAGINEQFF; CDR3 DNA: TGTGCCAGCAGTGACTCATGGGCGGGTATAAATGAGCAGTTCTTC; clone size: NA; V gene: TRBV6-4; D gene: NA; J gene: TRBJ2-1
CDR3 protein: CASSFQGPRDSEKLFF; CDR3 DNA: TGTGCCAGCAGTTTTCAGGGGCCGAGGGATAGTGAAAAACTGTTTTTT; clone size: NA; V gene: TRBV28; D gene: NA; J gene: TRBJ1-4